This T cell receptor (beta chain) was observed in a study of control samples from healthy donors and cancer patients. Trimming cost V 5 bases and J 6 bases; bases outside gene matches: 10. Germline loops: CDR1 KGHDR, CDR2 SFDVKD. CDR3 length equals 16 residues. Only in-frame clones appear in the TCRdb table, and some are missing; sequencing was by immunoSEQ multiplex PCR. There are 70,000 to 100,000 clones in the sample; 75% to 95% occur only once, and roughly 18% lies in the top ten. The sequenced sample was blood. This chain links TRBV24-1 with TRBJ2-1; 9 bases agree with TRBD2. The source is a man aged 45-60 years in good health. CDR3 protein: CATSGTAGGRGNEQFF. CDR3 nucleotide sequence: TGTGCCACCAGTGGCACCGCGGGGGGGCGAGGCAATGAGCAGTTCTTC.